Described below is a single T cell receptor (beta chain) sequence and its context. The clone's antigen remains unknown. The record has no base qualities; no much larger clone is one base away. This sample was taken from a study of neoadjuvant anti-PD-1 for oral cavity cancer (dated by TCRdb to the early 2020s). At the level of the whole study: Three to four biweekly doses of nivolumab at 3 mg/kg were mostly administered to patients before curative-intent surgical resection. For patients who did not progress, a fourth nivolumab dose was given around day 43, followed by definitive surgical resection on days 50-56. Patients with complete response, partial response or stable disease by RECIST 1.1 were defined as responders, whereas patients with progression were defined as non-responders. An approximately 34% response rate was observed in the parent correlative cohort, in which around 12 patients were included.

Per the publication, the time point label means: before neoadjuvant nivolumab. Patients had been newly diagnosed with stage II-IVA oral cavity squamous cell carcinoma, and no prior systemic or radiation treatment had been given to the patients. The cohort consisted of patients with HPV-negative, locally advanced oral cavity squamous cell carcinoma. Peripheral blood mononuclear cells were analyzed directly, without maintenance or expansion in culture. The samples were drawn from a longitudinal correlative study tied to a single-arm phase II trial testing neoadjuvant nivolumab in oral cavity squamous cell carcinoma. Subject-matched pre- and post-treatment PBMCs and tumors from three responders and three non-responders were subjected to genomic DNA-based TCRbeta sequencing. Peripheral blood mononuclear cells were drawn once before nivolumab treatment and a second time after treatment, when surgery took place. Genomic DNA was isolated from PBMCs using the Maxwell RSC DNA from Cells kit.

PBMC libraries used mostly approximately 500 ng of input genomic DNA for deep sequencing, with six replicates per sample. Following the manufacturer's instructions, the team built TCRbeta libraries using the immunoSEQ hsTCRbeta kit. An Illumina NovaSeq 6000 S4 flow cell was used to sequence the final libraries, which had first been combined to 3 nM. The study's own analysis went as follows. The immunoSEQ Analyzer was used for raw data preprocessing and quality control. The analysis was limited to productive rearrangements, and each clonotype was defined by a unique CDR3 amino acid sequence. Repertoire clonality was estimated as the Gini-Simpson index, which was computed with the R package tcR. Student's t test was used to compare Gini indices, and Pearson correlation was used to assess associations with tumor size change. Here the immuneACCESS table is served through TCRdb, limited to in-frame sequences with V and J called. Missing clones are a known gap in these copies; in checked studies unresolved V genes cover under half, and the rest lacks a known reason. Clone size and V and J calls were adopted from that table, with D and trimming inferred from the DNA. Within this sample are around 60,000 clones, with approximately 79% of them counted one time only. The ten largest make up roughly 2.6% of the sample.

Broad study findings and their caveats: Higher pretreatment blood Treg/Th17 ratios correlated with higher pretreatment blood TCRbeta clonality and lower post-treatment tumor TCRbeta clonality. Only a few patients per response group were included in the TCR analyses, and the authors called for validation in larger cohorts. After neoadjuvant nivolumab, non-responders showed significantly higher T cell clonality (Gini index) in PBMCs than responders did.

Here the sequenced sample was PBMCs, taken before nivolumab (anti-PD-1) treatment. The sequence came from a person aged 35-79 years with oral cavity squamous cell carcinoma.

For the CDR3, the sequence is CASSLQRISTDTQYF. DNA sequence: TGCGCCAGCAGCTTACAGCGGATTAGCACAGATACGCAGTATTTT. This chain joins TRBV5-1 to TRBJ2-3, and perhaps TRBD2 as D gene, on 5 matching bases. V sheds 2 bases and J sheds 0 bases, leaving 10 bases between their ends. CDR1 and CDR2 are read off the germline V gene as SGHRS and YFSETQ. Counted from cysteine to phenylalanine, this CDR3 has 15 amino acids. Only the CDR3 DNA stays, 45 bases, in frame from base 1.